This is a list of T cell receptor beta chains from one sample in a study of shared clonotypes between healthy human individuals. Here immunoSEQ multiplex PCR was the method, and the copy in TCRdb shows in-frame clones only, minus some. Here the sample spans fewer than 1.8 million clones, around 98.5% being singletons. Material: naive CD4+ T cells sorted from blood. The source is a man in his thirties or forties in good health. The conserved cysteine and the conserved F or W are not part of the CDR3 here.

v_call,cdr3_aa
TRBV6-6,ASTTRTGENIQY
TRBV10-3,AISESRGWGYEQY
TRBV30,AWTKDRGHYGYT
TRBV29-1,SIRSVGELF
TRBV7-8,AGQDPGNTIY
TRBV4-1,ASSQGPPDSGYQPQH
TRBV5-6,ASSGDYGYT
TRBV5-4,ASSSRANEQF
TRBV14,ASSQDRNNRGLIYTEAF
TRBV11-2,ASSLIGANYEQY
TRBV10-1,ASSDTSGRNEQF
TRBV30,AWNRRFGTNYNEQF
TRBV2,ASRPNTDTQY
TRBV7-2,ASSLEAGFWRTTDTQY
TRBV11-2,ASSPTRTYNEQF
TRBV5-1,ASSTGTGRHQPQH
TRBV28,ASSSSGTGIRASYEQY
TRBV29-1,SVGKPNQPQH
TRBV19,ASSPYRSSGSGEQF
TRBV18,ASSPLAGRSTDTQY
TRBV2,ASRRDQPRNTYEQY
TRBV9,ASSVAPTSTDTQY
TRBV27,AGSSGTSGLNTQY
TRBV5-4,ASSFGYEQY
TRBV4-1,ASSHKTRDPTPYGYT
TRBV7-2,ASSEDRRGTAYSYEQY
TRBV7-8,ASSLNRDNEQF
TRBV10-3,AIRRTSGRVSTDTQY
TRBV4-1,ASSQDVVPGELF
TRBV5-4,ASSLSREGETQY
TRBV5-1,ASSLVTRSETQY
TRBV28,ASTSPGLGRGYT
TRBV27,ASSPQGLHSWGGGPNEQF
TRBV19,ASRGPPREYEQY
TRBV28,ATWLYEQY
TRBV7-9,ASSRGYEQY
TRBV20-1,SAWDRVEQY
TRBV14,ASSQAKRDGNEQF
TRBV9,ASSVGTSGNNEQF
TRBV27,ASSLTRGRADTQY
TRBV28,ASRTGLPYEQY
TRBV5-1,ASSMTPSGANVLT
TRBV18,ASSLATGGEETQY
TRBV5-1,ASSFLAGDTGELF
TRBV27,ASSNPGGGGTGELF
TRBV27,ASSLMGTEQY
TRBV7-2,ASSHQTSVSYEQY
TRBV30,AGQPAGVLAKNIQY